The 10 T cell receptor beta chains presented below share a single source sample, sequenced in a study of T-cell reconstitution after alpha-beta-depleted transplantation in children. Unique molecular identifiers were used to barcode this TCRbeta library. TCRdb reprocessed the PCR reads via MiXCR and lists one record per CDR3 protein. The sample lists approximately 400,000 distinct CDR3 sequences, about a tenth occurring once. The material sequenced was PBMCs from the stem cell graft donor, taken from the stem cell graft. The receptors shown here come from a human donor who donated a stem cell graft to a child with acute myeloid leukemia.

This clonotype has just a few counts. This chain uses TRBV7-2 with TRBJ2-7; 9 bases map to TRBD2. Germline V gene lookup returns CDR1 SGHTA and CDR2 FQGNSA. The ends lost 5 bases at V and 0 bases at J; junction bases unmatched: 8. The CDR3 spans 16 residues. Here the CDR3 reads CASSIHSGGSSYEQYV. As DNA, the CDR3 is TGTGCCAGCAGCATCCATAGCGGGGGTAGCTCCTACGAGCAGTACGTC.

The chain carries TRBV27 and TRBJ2-7; the match to TRBD1 covers 8 bases. Germline trimming cut 4 bases from V and 3 bases from J; bases unmatched to any gene: 5. This CDR3 contains 14 residues. Germline CDR1 and CDR2: MNHEY and SMNVEV (reference sequence). CDR3 in amino acids: CASSSHGQGYEQYF. The CDR3 bases are TGTGCCAGCAGTTCCCACGGACAGGGCTACGAGCAGTACTTC.

A remark on this clonotype: The junction departs from the called germline gene at one end, perhaps through a read error. The J gene is TRBJ2-2, the V gene TRBV20-1; no definite D call. This CDR3 is built from 14 residues. Germline CDR1 DFQATT, CDR2 SNEGSKA (reference sequence). The CDR3 loop is CCASGNQNTGELFF. Here the CDR3 DNA reads TGCTGTGCATCTGGGAATCAGAACACCGGGGAGCTGTTTTTT.

This clonotype came up many times. The chain is built from TRBV5-6 and TRBJ1-6; D perhaps matches TRBD1 (6 bases). Germline CDR1 and CDR2: SGHDT and YYEEEE. The ends were cut back, 2 bases at V and 6 bases at J, with 12 bases in the middle. The CDR3 totals 15 residues. CDR3 in amino acids: CASSLSTGGNSPLHF. As DNA, the CDR3 is TGTGCCAGCAGCTTATCGACAGGAGGTAATTCACCCCTCCACTTT.

With regard to this clonotype: The junction departs from germline at one end; a sequencing error may be responsible. The gene calls are TRBV29-1 and TRBJ2-3; D ambiguous. The CDR3 consists of 13 residues. Germline V CDR1 and CDR2: SQVTM, ANQGSEA. The CDR3 DNA sequence: TGCAGCCTTGAAGTGGTCAGCACAGATACGCAGTATTTT. Its translation: CSLEVVSTDTQYF.

This clonotype was observed many times. This chain uses TRBV5-1 with TRBJ2-1; the D is unclear. CDR3 length: 15 residues. CDR1 SGHRS and CDR2 YFSETQ come from the germline V gene. V was trimmed by 2 bases and J by 0 bases, leaving 9 bases between them. The CDR3, as DNA: TGCGCCAGCAGCTTAGACGGTCTCTCCTACAATGAGCAGTTCTTC. Its protein product is CASSLDGLSYNEQFF.

The chain joins TRBV7-8 to TRBJ1-2, with D maybe TRBD1 (5 bases). CDR3 length: 15 amino acids. The germline CDR1 and CDR2 sequences are SGHVS and FQNEAQ. The V end lost 1 base, the J end lost 0 bases, and 9 bases lay between the germline ends. The CDR3 DNA follows: TGTGCCAGCAGCTTAGAGGGACTGTCTAACTATGGCTACACCTTC. This sequence encodes CASSLEGLSNYGYTF.

This clonotype occurred a few times. The J gene is TRBJ2-5, the V gene TRBV25-1; TRBD1 or TRBD2 may be the D gene (5 bases each). Trimming took off 5 bases at V and 2 bases at J, with 18 bases between the two ends. The CDR3 is 16 residues long. Germline CDR1 and CDR2: MGHDK and SYGVNS. The CDR3 nucleotides are TGTGCCAGCAGTCCACTGGGGGAGCGAGGGCAAGAGACCCAGTACTTC. Protein: CASSPLGERGQETQYF.

This clonotype was picked up a small number of times. The chain joins TRBV18 to TRBJ1-3; D gene ambiguous. The CDR3 has 14 residues. CDR1 and CDR2 (germline): KGHSH, LQKENI. V was trimmed by 6 bases and J by 4 bases, leaving 13 bases between them. The CDR3 sequence is CASSSGRSGNTIYF. CDR3 in DNA: TGTGCCAGCTCCTCCGGGAGGTCCGGAAACACCATATATTTT. The full variable domain, completed using reference TRBV18 and TRBJ1-3, is NAGVMQNPRHLVRRRGQEARLRCSPMKGHSHVYWYRQLPEEGLKFMVYLQKENIIDESGMPKERFSAEFPKEGPSILRIQQVVRGDSAAYFCASSSGRSGNTIYFGEGSWLTVV.

J is TRBJ2-1 and V is TRBV7-9, with D maybe TRBD1 (6 bases). Deletions cut 5 bases from V and 3 bases from J, with 17 bases between. The CDR3 sequence is 16 residues long. Per germline, CDR1 SEHNR and CDR2 FQNEAQ (reference sequence). The CDR3: CASSLPGHRDYNEQFF. The CDR3 DNA sequence: TGTGCCAGCAGCCTACCGGGACACCGCGACTACAATGAGCAGTTCTTC.